This T cell receptor (beta chain) came from a study of shared clonotypes between healthy human individuals. Study summary: The study enrolled a couple of women and a few men aged 18 to 49. Per donor, three plates held CD4 naive cells, three held CD4 memory, two held CD8 naive and one held CD8 memory.

The study, taken as a whole, reports: Among a few donors, about 4.6% of naive CD4 clonotypes were found in common.

The table came from immunoSEQ multiplex PCR; TCRdb's copy has only in-frame clones and leaves some out. This table has approximately 1.5 million clones, 98% appearing once. Naive CD4+ cells were CD45RA-selected; the remaining cells were memory. Trimming took off 2 bases at V and 5 bases at J, with 3 bases between the two ends. The CDR3 has 10 amino acids. From germline, CDR1 is DFQATT and CDR2 SNEGSKA (reference sequence). Of note for this clone: Its cognate antigen is unknown. Other DNA sequences from this sample encode an identical CDR3 as well.

The TCR was taken from a man between 25 and 39 years old in good health. This sequence joins TRBV20-1 and TRBJ2-5; D is unresolved. Sequencing was carried out using naive CD4+ T cells sorted from blood. Stated subset: CD45RA+ positively selected. CDR3 in DNA: TGCAGTGCTAGATTGGAGACCCAGTACTTC. Translated, it gives CSARLETQYF.